The subject of this entry is one TCR beta chain. Profiled with immunoSEQ multiplex PCR; TCRdb holds only in-frame clones, not every one. The sample lists around 62,000 clones; 80% to 90% were seen once. Germline V gene lookup returns CDR1 SGHKS and CDR2 YYEKEE (reference sequence). Trimming cost V 3 bases and J 3 bases, with 16 bases left between them. The CDR3 has 15 residues. These data belong to a study of T cell changes during pregnancy in multiple sclerosis. This chain uses TRBV5-5 with TRBJ2-7; D is unresolved. This sequence originates from a female donor with multiple sclerosis, enrolled in a pregnancy study. Here the sequenced sample was peripheral blood, taken in the first trimester of pregnancy. The CDR3 here is CASSSPGTPFYEQYF. CDR3 in DNA: TGTGCCAGCAGCTCTCCGGGTACCCCCTTCTACGAGCAGTACTTC.